This T cell receptor (beta chain) was sequenced in a study of vaccination and CD4 T cells after COVID-19. The overall study: At a median 72 days (range 14 to 241) after dose two, post-vaccine samples were obtained. Overlapping peptides of the spike proteins of SARS-CoV-2, HCoV-NL63, HCoV-OC43 and HCoV-229E were used for cell stimulation.

About this clonotype itself: The antigen remains unidentified.

The Oncomine TCR Beta short-read assay was applied to DNA of cultured CD4+ T cells. TCRdb redid the calling of the PCR reads with MiXCR, one entry per CDR3 protein. The sample lists tens of thousands of distinct CDR3 sequences, 67% occurring once. The CDR3 totals 18 residues. Germline-derived CDR1 and CDR2 are SGHNT and YYREEE (reference sequence). Trimming cost V 0 bases and J 1 base; bases outside gene matches: 6. As for treatment: roughly 10-day PBMC culture with coronavirus spike peptide pools or control peptides (ViraFEST assay). The chain uses TRBV5-4 and TRBJ1-3; 11 positions agree with TRBD1. This TCR came from a human donor who received a COVID-19 vaccine. The sequencing here drew on CD4+ T cells from blood, cultured in vitro, taken after SARS-CoV-2 vaccination. The CDR3 loop reads CASSLAGQGAESGNTIYF. CDR3 nucleotide sequence: TGTGCCAGCAGCTTGGCTGGACAGGGGGCAGAGTCTGGAAACACCATATATTTT.